The clone carrying this T cell receptor beta chain has a count of ten or more. Its antigen remains unidentified. Profiling that covered TCR beta VDJ and CDR3 relied on genomic DNA as its template. TCRdb passed the reads through MiXCR, listing each CDR3 protein once. This sample yields roughly 190,000 distinct CDR3 sequences, of which just under 50% are seen a single time; over 7.5% belongs to the top ten. The sample belongs to a study of CD8+CD57+ T cells in acquired aplastic anemia. About the study: Yields of DNA that came from sorted CD4+ and CD8+ cells averaged roughly 3 ug. Whole-study results and caveats: Controls and patients did not differ significantly in CD8+ Simpson's diversity. Both patients and controls carried the same twenty-nine CD8+ CDR3 sequences.

Germline V gives CDR1 SEHNR, CDR2 FQNEAQ (reference sequence). Trimming left V 0 bases short and J 4 bases short, with 8 bases between. The CDR3 loop spans 14 amino acids. By flow cytometry, patients selected for sequencing had shown an expansion of CD8+CD57+ cells. No therapy had been given to the patients at the time of blood sampling. This chain uses TRBV7-9 with TRBJ2-3; no firm D call. The sequence was obtained from a human donor with aplastic anemia. Sequencing was performed on sorted CD4+, CD8+, or CD8+CD57+ T cells (not recorded which) from PBMCs. The DNA for the CDR3 is TGTGCCAGCAGCTTAGCCCTCCAGGCAGATACGCAGTATTTT. This codes for CASSLALQADTQYF.